This record concerns one TCR beta chain sequence. These data belong to a study of blood T cell repertoires in COVID-19. Clones were sequenced by immunoSEQ multiplex PCR, and TCRdb holds only the in-frame ones, with some missing. The sample lists about 29,000 clones, 80% seen once, with 45% to 50% in the top ten. Germline values: CDR1 KGHSH, CDR2 LQKENI. Trimming took off 3 bases at V and 1 base at J, with 6 bases between the two ends. The CDR3 extends over 13 amino acids. This chain joins TRBV18 and TRBJ1-1; D may be TRBD1 (5 bases). The receptor's source is a woman aged 70-85 years with acute or convalescent COVID-19. The sample consisted of peripheral blood. CDR3 in amino acids: CASSPGANTEAFF. Here the CDR3 DNA reads TGTGCCAGCTCACCTGGGGCGAACACTGAAGCTTTCTTT.